These T cell receptor beta chains were read from a single sample in a study of response to subunit inactivated influenza vaccine. TCRdb re-derived calls from the RT-PCR reads in MiXCR, one entry per CDR3 protein. The sample has about 610,000 distinct CDR3 sequences, 12% to 15% seen once. The sequencing used PBMCs from blood, collected 11 to 12 days after vaccination. The receptors shown here come from a man between 50 and 59 years old who received an inactivated influenza vaccine. CDR3s include the opening cysteine and the closing phenylalanine or tryptophan. D genes are given only for firm matches. Clone size, where shown, is once, few, many, or a class for clones that have expanded.

CDR3nt: TGCAGTGCTAGATCTCTAGCGGGAGTTTATGAGCAGTTCTTC; CDR3aa: CSARSLAGVYEQFF; j_gene: TRBJ2-1; d_gene: TRBD2; v_gene: TRBV20-1; abundance: few
CDR3nt: TGTGCCAGCTCTCGGCGACAGGGGGACTACGAGCAGTACTTC; CDR3aa: CASSRRQGDYEQYF; j_gene: TRBJ2-7; d_gene: TRBD1; v_gene: TRBV18; abundance: -
CDR3nt: TGTGCCAGCAGCTTAGAACACCTTGAGCAGTTCTTC; CDR3aa: CASSLEHLEQFF; j_gene: TRBJ2-1; d_gene: -; v_gene: TRBV7-9; abundance: -
CDR3nt: TGTGCCAGCAGCCCTTCGCCCGGGAATAAGCCCCAGCATTTT; CDR3aa: CASSPSPGNKPQHF; j_gene: TRBJ1-5; d_gene: -; v_gene: TRBV7-9; abundance: few
CDR3nt: TGTGCCAGCAGGAGGGGGCAGGGGAATACCGGGGAGCTGTTTTTT; CDR3aa: CASRRGQGNTGELFF; j_gene: TRBJ2-2; d_gene: TRBD1; v_gene: TRBV11-2; abundance: -
CDR3nt: TGCAGCGTTGAACAGGGAGTTTCTGGAAACACCATATATTTT; CDR3aa: CSVEQGVSGNTIYF; j_gene: TRBJ1-3; d_gene: -; v_gene: TRBV29-1; abundance: -
CDR3nt: TGCAGCGTCCAAGCCCCAGGGTACTCTGGGGCCAACGTCCTGACTTTC; CDR3aa: CSVQAPGYSGANVLTF; j_gene: TRBJ2-6; d_gene: -; v_gene: TRBV29-1; abundance: few
CDR3nt: TGTGCCAGCTCACCAGTTGGTAGCGGGAGTTCCGGGGAGCTGTTTTTT; CDR3aa: CASSPVGSGSSGELFF; j_gene: TRBJ2-2; d_gene: TRBD2; v_gene: TRBV18; abundance: -
CDR3nt: TGTGCCAGCAGCCTCGGGGACAGCATCTACGAGCAGTACTTC; CDR3aa: CASSLGDSIYEQYF; j_gene: TRBJ2-7; d_gene: TRBD1; v_gene: TRBV7-2; abundance: few
CDR3nt: TGTGCTAGTGCGAGGGACTTGAACACCGGGGAGCTGTTTTTT; CDR3aa: CASARDLNTGELFF; j_gene: TRBJ2-2; d_gene: -; v_gene: TRBV12-5; abundance: many
CDR3nt: TGCAGTGCTAACTCGGCTAGCGGGGTGAGGGACGAGCAGTACTTC; CDR3aa: CSANSASGVRDEQYF; j_gene: TRBJ2-7; d_gene: TRBD2; v_gene: TRBV20-1; abundance: -
CDR3nt: TGTGCCAGCAGTTACATGCCGGGGACAGGGGGTTGGTATGGCTACACCTTC; CDR3aa: CASSYMPGTGGWYGYTF; j_gene: TRBJ1-2; d_gene: TRBD1; v_gene: TRBV6-5; abundance: -
CDR3nt: TGTGCCTCTTCGGGGGGTATAGCCAAAAACATTCAGTACTTC; CDR3aa: CASSGGIAKNIQYF; j_gene: TRBJ2-4; d_gene: TRBD2; v_gene: TRBV2; abundance: many
CDR3nt: TGTGCCAGCAGCGTAGGACATCAAGAGACCCAGTACTTC; CDR3aa: CASSVGHQETQYF; j_gene: TRBJ2-5; d_gene: -; v_gene: TRBV6-1; abundance: -
CDR3nt: TGTGCCAGCAGCCCGGGGACTTCCCCGGCCAATGAGCAGTTCTTC; CDR3aa: CASSPGTSPANEQFF; j_gene: TRBJ2-1; d_gene: -; v_gene: TRBV3-1; abundance: -
CDR3nt: TGTGCCAGCAGCCAAGTGTACAGGGTTGTCAACGAGCAGTACTTC; CDR3aa: CASSQVYRVVNEQYF; j_gene: TRBJ2-7; d_gene: -; v_gene: TRBV4-2; abundance: -
CDR3nt: TGCGCCAGCAGCGGGGGACTAGCGGGGAACAATGAGCAGTTCTTC; CDR3aa: CASSGGLAGNNEQFF; j_gene: TRBJ2-1; d_gene: TRBD2; v_gene: TRBV5-1; abundance: -
CDR3nt: TGTGCCAGCAAGGTACAGAGCACAGATACGCAGTATTTT; CDR3aa: CASKVQSTDTQYF; j_gene: TRBJ2-3; d_gene: -; v_gene: TRBV9; abundance: -
CDR3nt: TGTGCCAGCAGCCAATCCGGACAGGGGACCGAGCAGTACTTC; CDR3aa: CASSQSGQGTEQYF; j_gene: TRBJ2-7; d_gene: TRBD1; v_gene: TRBV3-1; abundance: many
CDR3nt: TGTGCCAGCAGTCCGGACCCACGGACTGAAGCTTTCTTT; CDR3aa: CASSPDPRTEAFF; j_gene: TRBJ1-1; d_gene: -; v_gene: TRBV12-3/TRBV12-4; abundance: few
CDR3nt: TGTGCCAGCGGATGGACAGGGGGCTTGAACACTGAAGCTTTCTTT; CDR3aa: CASGWTGGLNTEAFF; j_gene: TRBJ1-1; d_gene: TRBD1; v_gene: TRBV7-9; abundance: few
CDR3nt: TGCGCCAGCAGCTTGGAGGGGGGCCGGCAGCCTCAAAACTTC; CDR3aa: CASSLEGGRQPQNF; j_gene: TRBJ2-5; d_gene: -; v_gene: TRBV5-1; abundance: -
CDR3nt: TGTGCCAGCAGCTTATCGTCTCCACTCCACACAGATACGCAGTATTTT; CDR3aa: CASSLSSPLHTDTQYF; j_gene: TRBJ2-3; d_gene: -; v_gene: TRBV7-2; abundance: many
CDR3nt: TGTGCCACCAGTGTCCAAAGGGGGAAGGTGAATGAGCAGTTCTTC; CDR3aa: CATSVQRGKVNEQFF; j_gene: TRBJ2-1; d_gene: -; v_gene: TRBV24-1; abundance: -
CDR3nt: TGTGCCAGCCTGCGGATGGGCGAAGAGACCCAGTACTTC; CDR3aa: CASLRMGEETQYF; j_gene: TRBJ2-5; d_gene: -; v_gene: TRBV3-1; abundance: few
CDR3nt: TGTGCCAGCAGCTTACAGGGCGCGAACACCGGGGAGCTGTTTTTT; CDR3aa: CASSLQGANTGELFF; j_gene: TRBJ2-2; d_gene: -; v_gene: TRBV11-1; abundance: many
CDR3nt: TGTGCCAGCAGCCGACAGGGGTACGTAGACGAGCAGTACTTC; CDR3aa: CASSRQGYVDEQYF; j_gene: TRBJ2-7; d_gene: TRBD1; v_gene: TRBV7-9; abundance: -
CDR3nt: TGCGCCAGCAGTCAGGGGGAGCCCGGGGAGCTGTTTTTT; CDR3aa: CASSQGEPGELFF; j_gene: TRBJ2-2; d_gene: -; v_gene: TRBV23-1; abundance: -
CDR3nt: TGTGCCAGCAGCTTAGTGGACAGGACCCAAGAGACCCAGTACTTC; CDR3aa: CASSLVDRTQETQYF; j_gene: TRBJ2-5; d_gene: TRBD1; v_gene: TRBV7-9; abundance: -
CDR3nt: TGCAGTGCCCGACAGGGGATGGGCACTGAAGCTTTCTTT; CDR3aa: CSARQGMGTEAFF; j_gene: TRBJ1-1; d_gene: TRBD1; v_gene: TRBV20-1; abundance: -
CDR3nt: TGCGCCAGCAGCTTGGGACAGAAACAAGAGACCCAGTACTTC; CDR3aa: CASSLGQKQETQYF; j_gene: TRBJ2-5; d_gene: -; v_gene: TRBV5-1; abundance: -
CDR3nt: TGTGCCAGCAGCTCATCACAGGGTTCGGAGACCCAGTACTTC; CDR3aa: CASSSSQGSETQYF; j_gene: TRBJ2-5; d_gene: -; v_gene: TRBV7-2; abundance: few
CDR3nt: TGTGCCAGCAGTTTCTCTCCCGGACTAGCGGGCACAGATACGCAGTATTTT; CDR3aa: CASSFSPGLAGTDTQYF; j_gene: TRBJ2-3; d_gene: TRBD2; v_gene: TRBV28; abundance: few
CDR3nt: TGCGCCAGCAGCTTGCAAGACCAAGAGACCCAGTACTTC; CDR3aa: CASSLQDQETQYF; j_gene: TRBJ2-5; d_gene: -; v_gene: TRBV5-1; abundance: many
CDR3nt: TGTGCCAGCAGCGTAGAGCCAGCCGGGGGCCAAGAGACCCAGTACTTC; CDR3aa: CASSVEPAGGQETQYF; j_gene: TRBJ2-5; d_gene: -; v_gene: TRBV9; abundance: few
CDR3nt: TGTGCCAGCAGCTCCGCGCCGGGACAGGTAGCTGGCGAGCAGTACTTC; CDR3aa: CASSSAPGQVAGEQYF; j_gene: TRBJ2-7; d_gene: TRBD1; v_gene: TRBV11-1; abundance: -
CDR3nt: TGTGCCACCTCTCTGGGGGAGGCCGGGGAGCTGTTTTTT; CDR3aa: CATSLGEAGELFF; j_gene: TRBJ2-2; d_gene: -; v_gene: TRBV12-3/TRBV12-4; abundance: many
CDR3nt: TGTGCCTGGAGTTGGGGCAGGCCAAACACCGGGGAGCTGTTTTTT; CDR3aa: CAWSWGRPNTGELFF; j_gene: TRBJ2-2; d_gene: -; v_gene: TRBV30; abundance: many
CDR3nt: TGCAGTGCCGTTGGGACAGGGAAAGAGACCCAGTACTTC; CDR3aa: CSAVGTGKETQYF; j_gene: TRBJ2-5; d_gene: TRBD1; v_gene: TRBV20-1; abundance: few
CDR3nt: TGCAGTGCTTTGGGACAGTCGAGCTCCTACGAGCAGTACTTC; CDR3aa: CSALGQSSSYEQYF; j_gene: TRBJ2-7; d_gene: TRBD1; v_gene: TRBV20-1; abundance: few
CDR3nt: TGCGCCAGCAGCTTGGAGAGGGGAAACATTCAGTACTTC; CDR3aa: CASSLERGNIQYF; j_gene: TRBJ2-4; d_gene: -; v_gene: TRBV5-1; abundance: few
CDR3nt: TGTGCCAGCACCGTCGGACAGGCTGGGGGCACCGGGGAGCTGTTTTTT; CDR3aa: CASTVGQAGGTGELFF; j_gene: TRBJ2-2; d_gene: TRBD1; v_gene: TRBV2; abundance: few
CDR3nt: TGTGCCAGCAGCAAAACTAGCGGGAGGGCCGCTTTGGATACGCAGTATTTT; CDR3aa: CASSKTSGRAALDTQYF; j_gene: TRBJ2-3; d_gene: TRBD2; v_gene: TRBV7-2; abundance: -
CDR3nt: TGTGCCTGGAGTGGGGGGACAGGGAGAGGAGGCTACACCTTC; CDR3aa: CAWSGGTGRGGYTF; j_gene: TRBJ1-2; d_gene: TRBD1; v_gene: TRBV30; abundance: -
CDR3nt: TGTGCCAGCAGTCCGGACAGGGGCCTTGGGAATGAGCAGTTCTTC; CDR3aa: CASSPDRGLGNEQFF; j_gene: TRBJ2-1; d_gene: TRBD1; v_gene: TRBV12-3/TRBV12-4; abundance: -
CDR3nt: TGTGCCAGCAGCTTAGGTCGGGCTAGCGGGGTAAACCAAGAGACCCAGTACTTC; CDR3aa: CASSLGRASGVNQETQYF; j_gene: TRBJ2-5; d_gene: TRBD2; v_gene: TRBV11-1; abundance: few
CDR3nt: TGTGCCAGCAGCTTAACTTCTTGGACAGGGAGAAATGAGCAGTTCTTC; CDR3aa: CASSLTSWTGRNEQFF; j_gene: TRBJ2-1; d_gene: TRBD1; v_gene: TRBV7-6; abundance: -
CDR3nt: TGTGCCAGCAGCCGCAGACAGGTGACTAACTATGGCTACACCTTC; CDR3aa: CASSRRQVTNYGYTF; j_gene: TRBJ1-2; d_gene: -; v_gene: TRBV28; abundance: -
CDR3nt: TGTGCCAGCAGCTTACATGGCAGGAATAATGAAAAACTGTTTTTT; CDR3aa: CASSLHGRNNEKLFF; j_gene: TRBJ1-4; d_gene: -; v_gene: TRBV7-2; abundance: -
CDR3nt: TGTGCCTGGAGTCCCCTGCTATCCGCAGACAATGAGCAGTTCTTC; CDR3aa: CAWSPLLSADNEQFF; j_gene: TRBJ2-1; d_gene: -; v_gene: TRBV30; abundance: -
CDR3nt: TGCGCCAGCAGCTTGGAGGTTGGGGTTGGGGAGACCCAGTACTTC; CDR3aa: CASSLEVGVGETQYF; j_gene: TRBJ2-5; d_gene: -; v_gene: TRBV5-1; abundance: -
CDR3nt: TGTGCCAGCAGTGACGGGGTAGCGGGGGGGGACACAGATACGCAGTATTTT; CDR3aa: CASSDGVAGGDTDTQYF; j_gene: TRBJ2-3; d_gene: TRBD2; v_gene: TRBV25-1; abundance: many
CDR3nt: TGTGCCATCAGTGAAAGACTAGCGGGAGGGCCCGCCTACAATGAGCAGTTCTTC; CDR3aa: CAISERLAGGPAYNEQFF; j_gene: TRBJ2-1; d_gene: TRBD2; v_gene: TRBV10-3; abundance: few
CDR3nt: TGCGCCAGCAGCCAAGATATTTTATCCGGGAGCAATCAGCCCCAGCATTTT; CDR3aa: CASSQDILSGSNQPQHF; j_gene: TRBJ1-5; d_gene: -; v_gene: TRBV4-3; abundance: few
CDR3nt: TGTGCCAGCAGCCAAGCTGGTACAGGGAGGGACGTCCTGACTTTC; CDR3aa: CASSQAGTGRDVLTF; j_gene: TRBJ2-6; d_gene: -; v_gene: TRBV3-1; abundance: -
CDR3nt: TGCAGTGCTAGAGGTCCAGGACTTCGGAATTACGAGCAGTACTTC; CDR3aa: CSARGPGLRNYEQYF; j_gene: TRBJ2-7; d_gene: -; v_gene: TRBV20-1; abundance: few
CDR3nt: TGTGCCAGCAGTGAAACCGAACTAGCGGGAGAGATCAATGAGCAGTTCTTC; CDR3aa: CASSETELAGEINEQFF; j_gene: TRBJ2-1; d_gene: TRBD2; v_gene: TRBV6-1; abundance: -
CDR3nt: TGTGCCAGCAGCCAAGAGCACGGACAGGGGTACGAGCAGTACTTC; CDR3aa: CASSQEHGQGYEQYF; j_gene: TRBJ2-7; d_gene: TRBD1; v_gene: TRBV4-2; abundance: -
CDR3nt: TGCAGTGCTAGAGCACGGGGGTATCAAGAGACCCAGTACTTC; CDR3aa: CSARARGYQETQYF; j_gene: TRBJ2-5; d_gene: -; v_gene: TRBV20-1; abundance: -